There are a few counts of the clone carrying this TCR beta chain. The antigen is not known. The V gene end was trimmed by 4 bases and the J gene end by 7 bases; junction bases not matched to a gene: 8. CDR3 length equals 15 residues. Germline V gene sequence: CDR1 SGHNT, CDR2 YYREEE (reference sequence). TCRdb fed the RT-PCR reads into MiXCR, producing one record per CDR3 protein. The sample comprises more than 700,000 distinct CDR3 sequences, over 20% of which are singletons, and roughly 10% rests with the top ten. The entry originates in a study of response to subunit inactivated influenza vaccine. Study results and caveats: A suggestion made by the authors is that each seasonal influenza vaccination recruits few new T cells.

The clonotype was recovered from a man in his forties or fifties who received an inactivated influenza vaccine. The specimen was PBMCs from blood, collected 4 to 6 days after vaccination. The gene calls are TRBV5-4 and TRBJ2-1; 10 positions agree with TRBD1. The CDR3 spells CASSVDRGHWNEQFF. The CDR3 bases are TGTGCCAGCAGCGTAGACAGGGGGCACTGGAATGAGCAGTTCTTC.